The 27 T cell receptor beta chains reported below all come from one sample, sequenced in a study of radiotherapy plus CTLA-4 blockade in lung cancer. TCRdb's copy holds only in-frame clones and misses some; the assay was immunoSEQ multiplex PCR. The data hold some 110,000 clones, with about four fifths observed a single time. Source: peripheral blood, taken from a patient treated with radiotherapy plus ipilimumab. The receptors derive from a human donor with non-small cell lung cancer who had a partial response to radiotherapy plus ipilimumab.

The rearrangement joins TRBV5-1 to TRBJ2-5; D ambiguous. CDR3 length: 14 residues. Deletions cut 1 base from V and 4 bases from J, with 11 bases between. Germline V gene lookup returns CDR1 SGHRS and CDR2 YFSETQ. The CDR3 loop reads CASSLLGSGETQYF. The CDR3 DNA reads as TGCGCCAGCAGCTTGTTAGGATCGGGAGAGACCCAGTACTTC.

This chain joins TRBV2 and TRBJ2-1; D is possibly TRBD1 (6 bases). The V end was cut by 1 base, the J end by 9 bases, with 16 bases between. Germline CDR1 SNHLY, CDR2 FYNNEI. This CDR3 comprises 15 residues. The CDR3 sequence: CASSEGQVGSSEQFF. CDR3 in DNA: TGTGCCAGCAGTGAAGGACAGGTAGGGAGTAGTGAGCAGTTCTTC.

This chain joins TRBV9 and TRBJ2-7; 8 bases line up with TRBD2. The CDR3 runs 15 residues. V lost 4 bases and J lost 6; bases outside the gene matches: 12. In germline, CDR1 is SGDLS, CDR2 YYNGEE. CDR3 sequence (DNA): TGTGCCAGCAGCATATCTAGCGGGTCCTTGCTCGAGCAGTACTTC. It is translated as CASSISSGSLLEQYF.

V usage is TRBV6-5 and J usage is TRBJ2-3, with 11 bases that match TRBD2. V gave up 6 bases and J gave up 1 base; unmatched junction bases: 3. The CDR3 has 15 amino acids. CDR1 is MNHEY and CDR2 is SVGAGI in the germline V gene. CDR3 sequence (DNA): TGTGCCAGCAGCATAGCGGGAGGGGGCACAGATACGCAGTATTTT. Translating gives CASSIAGGGTDTQYF.

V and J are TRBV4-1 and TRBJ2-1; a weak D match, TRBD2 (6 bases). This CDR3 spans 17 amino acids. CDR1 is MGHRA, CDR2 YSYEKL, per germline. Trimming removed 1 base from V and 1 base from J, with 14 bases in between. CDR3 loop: CASSQGRGPSSYNEQFF. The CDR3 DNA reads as TGCGCCAGCAGCCAAGGGAGGGGCCCCTCTTCCTACAATGAGCAGTTCTTC.

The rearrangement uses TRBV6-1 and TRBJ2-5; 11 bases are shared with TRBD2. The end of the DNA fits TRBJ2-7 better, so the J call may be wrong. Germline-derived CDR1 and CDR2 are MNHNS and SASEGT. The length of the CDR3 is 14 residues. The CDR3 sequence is CASRELAGVHEQYF. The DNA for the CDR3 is TGTGCCAGCAGAGAACTAGCGGGAGTCCACGAGCAGTACTTC.

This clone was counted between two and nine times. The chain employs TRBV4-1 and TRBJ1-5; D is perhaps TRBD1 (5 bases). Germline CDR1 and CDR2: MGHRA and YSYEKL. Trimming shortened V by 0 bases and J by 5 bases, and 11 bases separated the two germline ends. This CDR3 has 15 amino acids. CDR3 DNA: TGCGCCAGCAGCCAAGATGGAAGGGGCTATCAGCCCCAGCATTTT. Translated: CASSQDGRGYQPQHF.

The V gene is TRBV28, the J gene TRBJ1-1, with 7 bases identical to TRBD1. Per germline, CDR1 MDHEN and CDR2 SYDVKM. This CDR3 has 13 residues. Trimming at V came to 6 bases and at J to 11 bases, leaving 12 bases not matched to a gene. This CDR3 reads CASSNPAGQVAFF. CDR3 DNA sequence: TGTGCCAGCAGCAATCCAGCCGGACAGGTGGCTTTCTTT.

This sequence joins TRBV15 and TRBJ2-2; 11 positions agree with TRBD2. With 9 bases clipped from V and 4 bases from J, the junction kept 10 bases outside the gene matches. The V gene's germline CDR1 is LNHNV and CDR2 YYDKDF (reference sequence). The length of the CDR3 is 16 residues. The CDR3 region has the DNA TGTGCCACTGAGTTAGCGGGAGGGCCGATCACCGGGGAGCTGTTTTTT. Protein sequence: CATELAGGPITGELFF.

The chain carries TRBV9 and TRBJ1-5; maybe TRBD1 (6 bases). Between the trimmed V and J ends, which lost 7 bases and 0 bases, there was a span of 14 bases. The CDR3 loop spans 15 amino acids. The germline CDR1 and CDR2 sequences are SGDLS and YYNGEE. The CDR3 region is CASGQGISSNQPQHF. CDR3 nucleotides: TGTGCCAGCGGGCAGGGGATTTCTAGCAATCAGCCCCAGCATTTT.

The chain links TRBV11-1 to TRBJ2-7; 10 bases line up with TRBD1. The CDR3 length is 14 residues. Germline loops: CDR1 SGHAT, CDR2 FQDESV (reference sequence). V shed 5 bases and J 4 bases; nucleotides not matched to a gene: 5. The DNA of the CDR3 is TGTGCCAGCAGCAAAGGACAGGGGGGGTACGAGCAGTACGTC. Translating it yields CASSKGQGGYEQYV.

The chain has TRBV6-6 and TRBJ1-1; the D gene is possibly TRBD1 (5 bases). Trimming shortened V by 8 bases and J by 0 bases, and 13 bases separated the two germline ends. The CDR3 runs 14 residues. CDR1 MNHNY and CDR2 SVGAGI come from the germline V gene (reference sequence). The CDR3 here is CASPPGVMNTEAFF. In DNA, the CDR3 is TGTGCCAGCCCCCCGGGGGTCATGAACACTGAAGCTTTCTTT.

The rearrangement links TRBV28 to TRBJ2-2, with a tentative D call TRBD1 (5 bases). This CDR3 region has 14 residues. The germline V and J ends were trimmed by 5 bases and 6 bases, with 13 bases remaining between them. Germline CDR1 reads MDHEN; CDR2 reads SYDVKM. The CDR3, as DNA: TGTGCCAGCAGTACCCAGGGTCTCGCCGGGGAGCTGTTTTTT. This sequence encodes CASSTQGLAGELFF.

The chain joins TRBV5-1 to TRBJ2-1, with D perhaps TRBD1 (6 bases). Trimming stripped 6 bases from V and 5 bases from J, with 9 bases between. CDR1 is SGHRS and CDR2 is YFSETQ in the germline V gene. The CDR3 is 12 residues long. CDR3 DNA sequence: TGCGCCAGCAACAGGGCGGACAATGAGCAGTTCTTC. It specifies CASNRADNEQFF.

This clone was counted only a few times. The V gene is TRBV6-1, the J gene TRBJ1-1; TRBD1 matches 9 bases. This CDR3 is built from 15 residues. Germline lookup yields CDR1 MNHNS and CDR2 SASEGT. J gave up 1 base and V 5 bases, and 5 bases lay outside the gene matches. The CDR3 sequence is CASSSLGQGNTEAFF. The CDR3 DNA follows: TGTGCCAGCAGTTCCCTGGGACAGGGGAACACTGAAGCTTTCTTT.

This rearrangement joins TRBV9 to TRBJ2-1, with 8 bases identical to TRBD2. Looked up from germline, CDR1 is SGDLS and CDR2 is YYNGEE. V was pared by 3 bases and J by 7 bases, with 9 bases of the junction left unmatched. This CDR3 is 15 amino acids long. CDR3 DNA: TGTGCCAGCAGCGCATCGGGACTAGGGTGGAATGAGCAGTTCTTC. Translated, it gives CASSASGLGWNEQFF.

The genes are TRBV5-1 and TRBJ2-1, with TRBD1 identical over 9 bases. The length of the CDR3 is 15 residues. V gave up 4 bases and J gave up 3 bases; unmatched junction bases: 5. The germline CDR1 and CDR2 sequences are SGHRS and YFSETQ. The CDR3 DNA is TGCGCCAGCAGCGCGGGACAGGGACTCTACAATGAGCAGTTCTTC. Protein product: CASSAGQGLYNEQFF.

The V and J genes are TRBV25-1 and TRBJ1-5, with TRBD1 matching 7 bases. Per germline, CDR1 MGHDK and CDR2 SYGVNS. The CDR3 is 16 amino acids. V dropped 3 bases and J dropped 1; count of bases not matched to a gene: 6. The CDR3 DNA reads TGTGCCAGCAGTGACGGGACAGACTTAAGCAATCAGCCCCAGCATTTT. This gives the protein CASSDGTDLSNQPQHF.

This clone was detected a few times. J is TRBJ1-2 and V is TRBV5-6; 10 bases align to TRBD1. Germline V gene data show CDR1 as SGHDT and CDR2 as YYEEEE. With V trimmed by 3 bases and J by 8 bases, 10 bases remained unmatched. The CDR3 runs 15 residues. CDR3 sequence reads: CASSSDRGRLGGYTF. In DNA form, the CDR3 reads TGTGCCAGCAGCTCTGACAGGGGGCGCTTGGGCGGCTACACCTTC.

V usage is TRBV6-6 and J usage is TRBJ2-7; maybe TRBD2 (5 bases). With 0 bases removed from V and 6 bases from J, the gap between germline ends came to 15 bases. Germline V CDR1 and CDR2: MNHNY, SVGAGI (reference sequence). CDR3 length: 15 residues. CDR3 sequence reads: CASSYSPEEGSEQYV. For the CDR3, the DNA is TGTGCCAGCAGTTACTCCCCTGAGGAAGGGAGCGAGCAGTACGTC.

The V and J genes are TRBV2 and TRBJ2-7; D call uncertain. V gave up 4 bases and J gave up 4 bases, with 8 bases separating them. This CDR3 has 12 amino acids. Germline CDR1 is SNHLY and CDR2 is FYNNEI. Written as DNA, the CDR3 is TGTGCCAGCAGTGTAGGCAGGTACGAGCAGTACTTC. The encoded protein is CASSVGRYEQYF.

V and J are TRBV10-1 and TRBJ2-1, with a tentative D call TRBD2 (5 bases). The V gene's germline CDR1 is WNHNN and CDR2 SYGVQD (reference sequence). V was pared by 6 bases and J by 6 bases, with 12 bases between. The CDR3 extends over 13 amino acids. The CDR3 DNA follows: TGCGCCAGCAGCCGAGAGGGCCGCAATGAGCAGTTCTTC. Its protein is CASSREGRNEQFF.

The CDR3 DNA reads as TGTGCCAGCAGTTTAGTATACCCGAGCTCCTACAATGAGCAGTTCTTC. Protein product: CASSLVYPSSYNEQFF. The chain employs TRBV27 and TRBJ2-1, with D hard to call. Germline CDR1 is MNHEY and CDR2 is SMNVEV (reference sequence). The CDR3 runs to 16 residues. V was cut by 2 bases and J by 0 bases, with 11 bases left in between.

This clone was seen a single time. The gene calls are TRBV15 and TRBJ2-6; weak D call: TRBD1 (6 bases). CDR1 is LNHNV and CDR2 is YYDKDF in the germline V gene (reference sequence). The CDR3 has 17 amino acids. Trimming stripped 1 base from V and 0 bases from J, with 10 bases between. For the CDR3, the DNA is TGTGCCACCAGCAGAGGGACAGTATACTCTGGGGCCAACGTCCTGACTTTC. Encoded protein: CATSRGTVYSGANVLTF.

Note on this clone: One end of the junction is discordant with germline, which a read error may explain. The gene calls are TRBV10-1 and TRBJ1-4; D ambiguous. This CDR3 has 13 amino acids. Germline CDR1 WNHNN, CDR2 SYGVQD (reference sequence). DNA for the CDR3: TGCGCCAGCAGTGAGTCCAACGGAGGTCGGCAGACTTTT. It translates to CASSESNGGRQTF.

The CDR3 DNA follows: TGTGCCAGCAGTTTTCTTGGGGGGACCTACGAGCAGTACTTC. This gives the protein CASSFLGGTYEQYF. This chain connects TRBV28 to TRBJ2-7, with D perhaps matching TRBD2 (6 bases). Germline loops: CDR1 MDHEN, CDR2 SYDVKM. There are 14 residues in the CDR3. V gave up 3 bases and J gave up 2 bases, with 11 bases separating them.

As DNA, the CDR3 is TGTGCCAGCAGGAATCTGGGGGCTAGTCAAGAGACCCAGTACTTC. Protein sequence: CASRNLGASQETQYF. The chain joins TRBV7-9 to TRBJ2-5, with a possible D match to TRBD1 (6 bases). The V end was cut by 6 bases, the J end by 2 bases, with 16 bases between. The germline gives CDR1 SEHNR, CDR2 FQNEAQ (reference sequence). This CDR3 comprises 15 residues.